The 26 T cell receptor beta chains below were found in one sample sequenced in a study of T-cell reconstitution after alpha-beta-depleted transplantation in children. During its preparation, the TCRbeta library received unique molecular identifiers. TCRdb re-called the PCR reads with MiXCR, one entry per CDR3 protein. The sample carries some 87,000 distinct CDR3 sequences, about 16% recorded once. Sequencing used PBMCs, mostly from graft donor cells, obtained 180 days after TCRalphabeta/CD19-depleted stem cell transplant. The receptors shown here come from a male patient between 2 and 10 years old who had a stem cell transplant for acute lymphoblastic leukemia, so the T cells may come from the graft donor.

The V gene is TRBV27, the J gene TRBJ2-5; 8 nucleotides align to TRBD1. The CDR3 contains 14 residues. V lost 8 bases to trimming and J lost 7 bases; unmatched junction nucleotides: 12. The germline gives CDR1 MNHEY, CDR2 SMNVEV (reference sequence). Here the CDR3 DNA reads TGTGCCAGCGGCCAGACAGGGGAAGTAGGGACCCAGTACTTC. It is translated as CASGQTGEVGTQYF.

This clonotype was observed a handful of times. The chain uses TRBV4-2 and TRBJ1-2; tentatively, D is TRBD1 (6 bases). The CDR3 spans 14 residues. Germline lookup yields CDR1 LGHNA and CDR2 YNFKEQ. The V and J ends lost 4 bases and 6 bases respectively, with 15 bases between them. The chain's CDR3 is CASSLAGARDGYTF. DNA for the CDR3: TGTGCCAGCAGCCTCGCGGGGGCTCGGGATGGCTACACCTTC.

The chain combines TRBV21-1 with TRBJ1-3; TRBD1 reflects the table's D call only, with no check against the DNA. TRBV21-1 is a pseudogene locus. CDR3 size: 17 residues. This CDR3 is CASSKGGTSSSGNTIYF. For the CDR3, the DNA is TGTGCCAGCAGCAAAGGCGGGACGTCGAGCTCTGGAAACACCATATATTTT.

Note on this clonotype: A much larger clone lies a single base off, so this may be a read error. The J gene is TRBJ2-5, the V gene TRBV10-3; 7 bases match TRBD1. The CDR3 has 15 residues. Germline V gives CDR1 ENHRY, CDR2 SYGVKD. CDR3 amino acids: CAISDSTGDGETQHF. CDR3 coding DNA: TGTGCCATCAGTGATAGCACAGGGGATGGGGAGACCCAGCACTTC.

This clonotype has only a few counts. This chain links TRBV28 with TRBJ1-5, with D maybe TRBD1 (6 bases). Trimming shortened V by 5 bases and J by 10 bases, and 21 bases separated the two germline ends. There are 15 residues in the CDR3. Germline values: CDR1 MDHEN, CDR2 SYDVKM. The CDR3 protein is CASSDSGGHRGPQHF. CDR3 nucleotide sequence: TGTGCCAGCAGTGATTCGGGGGGCCACCGTGGACCCCAGCATTTT.

The DNA for the CDR3 is TGCAGCGTTCTACCCAGGGAGACCCAGTACTTC. Translated, it gives CSVLPRETQYF. The J gene is TRBJ2-5, the V gene TRBV29-1; D is unclear. Trimming left V 5 bases short and J 5 bases short, with 9 bases between. The CDR3 extends over 11 amino acids. Germline-derived CDR1 and CDR2 are SQVTM and ANQGSEA.

This clonotype was seen once. J is TRBJ2-1 and V is TRBV18; 9 bases are a match to TRBD1. With V trimmed by 4 bases and J by 4 bases, 11 bases remained unmatched. This CDR3 has 17 residues. CDR1 and CDR2 from the germline V gene are KGHSH and LQKENI. The CDR3 nucleotides read TGTGCCAGCTCACAAGCCTCCCGGGACAGGGTGTACAATGAGCAGTTCTTC. This translates into CASSQASRDRVYNEQFF. The entire variable domain, with the rest obtained from reference TRBV18 and TRBJ2-1, is as follows: NAGVMQNPRHLVRRRGQEARLRCSPMKGHSHVYWYRQLPEEGLKFMVYLQKENIIDESGMPKERFSAEFPKEGPSILRIQQVVRGDSAAYFCASSQASRDRVYNEQFFGPGTRLTVL.

This clonotype was recorded many times. This chain joins TRBV20-1 and TRBJ2-2; D is ambiguous. V lost 0 bases and J 5 bases, leaving 7 bases between the germline ends. CDR1 and CDR2 (germline): DFQATT, SNEGSKA (reference sequence). This CDR3 spans 13 amino acids. In DNA form, the CDR3 reads TGCAGTGCTAGAGAAGTTTCTACCGGGGAGCTGTTTTTT. This gives the protein CSAREVSTGELFF.

This clonotype was counted a few times. The CDR3 nucleotides read TGCGCCAGCAGCTCGGCTGGGAATGAGCAGTTCTTC. Translation gives CASSSAGNEQFF. The J gene is TRBJ2-1, the V gene TRBV5-1, with D hard to call. V gave up 3 bases and J gave up 7 bases, with 8 bases separating them. CDR1 is SGHRS and CDR2 is YFSETQ in the germline V gene. The CDR3 loop spans 12 amino acids. The variable domain in full, completed from reference TRBV5-1 and TRBJ2-1, reads KAGVTQTPRYLIKTRGQQVTLSCSPISGHRSVSWYQQTPGQGLQFLFEYFSETQRNKGNFPGRFSGRQFSNSRSEMNVSTLELGDSALYLCASSSAGNEQFFGPGTRLTVL.

This clonotype came up a few times. The chain joins TRBV5-1 to TRBJ2-2; D is undetermined. This CDR3 is built from 15 residues. V was clipped by 6 bases and J by 3 bases, with 15 bases between them. The V gene's germline CDR1 is SGHRS and CDR2 YFSETQ. The CDR3 nucleotides are TGCGCCAGCACCCTAATTAGTACAGACACCGGGGAGCTGTTTTTT. This encodes CASTLISTDTGELFF.

The V and J genes are TRBV12-3 or TRBV12-4 and TRBJ2-7; D remains unclear. Trimming took off 5 bases at V and 2 bases at J, with 16 bases between the two ends. The CDR3 covers 15 residues. This chain's CDR3 is CASSTLGKHPYEQYF. The CDR3 nucleotides read TGTGCCAGCAGTACCCTTGGAAAACATCCCTACGAGCAGTACTTC.

In the case of this clonotype: One end of the junction does not line up with germline, which may come from a read error. This chain uses TRBV6-1 with TRBJ1-2; D is uncertain. The CDR3 spans 15 residues. Germline V lookup: CDR1 MNHNS, CDR2 SASEGT. This CDR3 is CASSERGNILYGYPF. The CDR3 coding sequence is TGTGCCAGCAGTGAACGAGGGAACATACTCTATGGCTACCCCTTC.

The rearrangement joins TRBV15 to TRBJ2-4, with D possibly TRBD1 on 7 matching bases. V lost 0 bases, J lost 6 bases, and 12 bases lay in between. Germline loops: CDR1 LNHNV, CDR2 YYDKDF (reference sequence). The CDR3 runs to 15 residues. CDR3: CATSRDQGGGNIQYF. As DNA, the CDR3 is TGTGCCACCAGCAGAGACCAGGGGGGCGGAAACATTCAGTACTTC.

This clonotype turned up a few times. CDR3 DNA sequence: TGTGCCAGCAGCGTGAGGGGATATCGACAGGGAGGGTACTACGAGCAGTACTTC. Its translation is CASSVRGYRQGGYYEQYF. This sequence joins TRBV3-1 and TRBJ2-7, with D tentatively TRBD1 or TRBD2 (7 bases each). The germline V gene has CDR1 LGHDT and CDR2 YNNKEL (reference sequence). This CDR3 region has 18 residues. Trimming removed 5 bases from V and 3 bases from J, with 26 bases in between.

This clonotype has a handful of counts. This chain links TRBV12-3 or TRBV12-4 with TRBJ1-6, with D possibly being TRBD1 (6 bases). The CDR3 contains 15 residues. The V end lost 3 bases, the J end lost 10 bases, and 16 bases lay between the germline ends. The CDR3 bases are TGTGCCAGCAGTTTCGGGGGCCCAAAGGACTCACCCCTCCACTTT. This codes for CASSFGGPKDSPLHF.

The rearrangement joins TRBV7-2 to TRBJ2-1; 7 nucleotides line up with TRBD2. The V gene's germline CDR1 is SGHTA and CDR2 FQGNSA. J lost 6 bases, V lost 5 bases, and 7 bases had no gene match. The CDR3 spans 14 residues. The CDR3 DNA sequence: TGTGCCAGCAGCATTACGGGGGGAAGCAATGAGCAGTTCTTC. This translates into CASSITGGSNEQFF.

This chain connects TRBV18 to TRBJ1-6; TRBD1 is a possible D gene (5 bases). The germline CDR1 and CDR2 sequences are KGHSH and LQKENI. This CDR3 region has 15 residues. V was shortened by 1 base and J by 7 bases, with 11 bases between the two germline ends. CDR3 coding DNA: TGTGCCAGCTCACCACAGGGGCGCCGGAATTCACCCCTCCACTTT. Amino acid sequence: CASSPQGRRNSPLHF.

The chain joins TRBV3-1 to TRBJ2-3, with 9 bases lining up with TRBD1. Trimming at V came to 5 bases and at J to 1 base, leaving 7 bases not matched to a gene. This CDR3 is 16 amino acids long. Germline assignment: CDR1 LGHDT and CDR2 YNNKEL (reference sequence). The DNA for the CDR3 is TGTGCCAGCAGCACACAACAGGGGGCTGGCACAGATACGCAGTATTTT. It codes for CASSTQQGAGTDTQYF.

The chain has TRBV14 and TRBJ2-5, with TRBD1 as a possible D gene (6 bases). The ends were cut back, 2 bases at V and 4 bases at J, with 17 bases in the middle. The CDR3 is made up of 16 amino acids. Germline V gene data show CDR1 as SGHDN and CDR2 as FVKESK. This chain's CDR3 is CASSQTRTAQGETQYF. The CDR3 bases are TGTGCCAGCAGCCAAACTCGGACAGCTCAGGGAGAGACCCAGTACTTC.

This clonotype was counted only a few times. The chain is built from TRBV6-2 or TRBV6-3 and TRBJ2-7, with a possible D match to TRBD1 (6 bases). V was cut by 0 bases and J by 0 bases, with 12 bases left in between. Looked up from germline, CDR1 is MNHEY and CDR2 is SVGEGT. This CDR3 has 16 residues. CDR3 protein: CASSYSLGATSYEQYF. The CDR3 region has the DNA TGTGCCAGCAGTTACTCGCTGGGGGCCACCTCCTACGAGCAGTACTTC.

In this sample, this clonotype turned up a few times. This chain connects TRBV10-3 to TRBJ1-1; D remains ambiguous. V lost 2 bases and J lost 1, with 14 bases in between. CDR1 and CDR2 from the germline V gene are ENHRY and SYGVKD. This CDR3 is 16 amino acids long. The CDR3 nucleotides read TGTGCCATCAGTGAGGCTACTATTGGGAGGAACACTGAAGCTTTCTTT. This encodes CAISEATIGRNTEAFF.

This CDR3 reads CASSPGGRNIQYF. CDR3 nucleotides: TGTGCCAGCAGCCCCGGCGGGAGAAACATTCAGTACTTC. The J gene is TRBJ2-4, the V gene TRBV5-6; 7 positions match TRBD2. Germline assignment: CDR1 SGHDT and CDR2 YYEEEE. J lost 6 bases, V lost 4 bases, and 4 bases had no gene match. The CDR3 has 13 amino acids.

This clonotype was seen only a few times. The chain carries TRBV5-1 and TRBJ2-3; 12 bases line up with TRBD2. With V trimmed by 3 bases and J by 6 bases, 5 bases remained unmatched. Germline V gene lookup returns CDR1 SGHRS and CDR2 YFSETQ. This CDR3 contains 15 residues. CDR3 sequence (DNA): TGCGCCAGCAGCTCCGGACTAGCGGGGAAGGATACGCAGTATTTT. Protein product: CASSSGLAGKDTQYF. Full variable domain (remainder filled in from reference TRBV5-1 and TRBJ2-3): KAGVTQTPRYLIKTRGQQVTLSCSPISGHRSVSWYQQTPGQGLQFLFEYFSETQRNKGNFPGRFSGRQFSNSRSEMNVSTLELGDSALYLCASSSGLAGKDTQYFGPGTRLTVL.

The V and J genes are TRBV7-2 and TRBJ1-2; 8 nucleotides align to TRBD1. The V segment lost 5 bases and the J segment 4 bases; nucleotides outside the gene matches: 9. Germline values: CDR1 SGHTA, CDR2 FQGNSA. CDR3 length equals 15 residues. CDR3 sequence: CASSLQTGEAYGYTF. CDR3 coding DNA: TGTGCCAGCAGCCTTCAGACAGGGGAAGCCTATGGCTACACCTTC.

This clonotype was counted between two and nine times. V usage is TRBV10-2 and J usage is TRBJ2-2; D is unresolved. Germline CDR1 WSHSY, CDR2 SAAADI. The CDR3 has 13 residues. The germline V and J ends were trimmed by 6 bases and 4 bases, with 9 bases remaining between them. CDR3 nucleotides: TGCGCCAGCAGGGTGACGGGCACCGGGGAGCTGTTTTTT. Its translation is CASRVTGTGELFF.

This clonotype was counted at least ten times. V is TRBV20-1 and J is TRBJ1-4; tentatively, D is TRBD1 (6 bases). The CDR3 runs 15 residues. Per germline, CDR1 DFQATT and CDR2 SNEGSKA (reference sequence). The ends were cut back, 4 bases at V and 0 bases at J, with 12 bases in the middle. The CDR3 coding sequence is TGCAGTGCTACTCAGGACAGTGCAACTAATGAAAAACTGTTTTTT. Protein sequence: CSATQDSATNEKLFF.